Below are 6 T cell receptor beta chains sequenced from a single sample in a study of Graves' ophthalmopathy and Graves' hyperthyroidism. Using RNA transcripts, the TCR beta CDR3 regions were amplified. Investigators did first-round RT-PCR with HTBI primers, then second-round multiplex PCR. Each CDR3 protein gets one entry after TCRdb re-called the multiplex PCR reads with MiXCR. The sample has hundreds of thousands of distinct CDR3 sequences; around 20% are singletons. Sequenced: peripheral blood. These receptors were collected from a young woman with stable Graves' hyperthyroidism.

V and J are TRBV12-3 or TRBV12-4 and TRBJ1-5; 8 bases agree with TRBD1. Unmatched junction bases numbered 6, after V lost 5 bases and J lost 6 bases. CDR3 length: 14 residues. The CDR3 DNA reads TGTGCCAGCAGTGAGACAGGGGTTGCTCAGCCCCAGCATTTT. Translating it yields CASSETGVAQPQHF.

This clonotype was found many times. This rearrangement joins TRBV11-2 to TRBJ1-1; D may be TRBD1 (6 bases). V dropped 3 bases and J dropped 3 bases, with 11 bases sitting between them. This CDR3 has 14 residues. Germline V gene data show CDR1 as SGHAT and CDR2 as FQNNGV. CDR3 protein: CASSFPDSYTEAFF. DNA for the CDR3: TGTGCCAGCAGCTTTCCGGACAGTTACACTGAAGCTTTCTTT.

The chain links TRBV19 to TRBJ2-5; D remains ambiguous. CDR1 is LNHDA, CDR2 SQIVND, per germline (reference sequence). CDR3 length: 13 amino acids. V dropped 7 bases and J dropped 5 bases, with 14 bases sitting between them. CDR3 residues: CASTSTGRETQYF. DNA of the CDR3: TGTGCCAGTACCAGCACTGGTCGGGAGACCCAGTACTTC.

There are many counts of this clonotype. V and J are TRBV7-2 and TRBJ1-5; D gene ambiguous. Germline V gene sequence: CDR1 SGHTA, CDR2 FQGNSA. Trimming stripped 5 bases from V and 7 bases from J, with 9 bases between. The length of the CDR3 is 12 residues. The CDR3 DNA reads TGTGCCAGCAGCGCCCCCCCCCAGCCCCAGCATTTT. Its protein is CASSAPPQPQHF.

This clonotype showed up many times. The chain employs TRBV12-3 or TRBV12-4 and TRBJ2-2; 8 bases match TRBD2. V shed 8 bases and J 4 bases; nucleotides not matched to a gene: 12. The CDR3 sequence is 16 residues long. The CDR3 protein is CASAQGSGTATGELFF. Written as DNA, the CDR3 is TGTGCCAGCGCGCAGGGTAGCGGGACGGCCACCGGGGAGCTGTTTTTT.

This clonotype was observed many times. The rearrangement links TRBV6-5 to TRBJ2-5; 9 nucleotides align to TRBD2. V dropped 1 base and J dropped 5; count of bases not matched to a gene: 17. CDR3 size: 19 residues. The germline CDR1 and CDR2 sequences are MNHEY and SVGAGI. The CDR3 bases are TGTGCCAGCAGTTACTTGGGGCTAGCGGGACCTTCAGGGGGGGAGACCCAGTACTTC. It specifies CASSYLGLAGPSGGETQYF.